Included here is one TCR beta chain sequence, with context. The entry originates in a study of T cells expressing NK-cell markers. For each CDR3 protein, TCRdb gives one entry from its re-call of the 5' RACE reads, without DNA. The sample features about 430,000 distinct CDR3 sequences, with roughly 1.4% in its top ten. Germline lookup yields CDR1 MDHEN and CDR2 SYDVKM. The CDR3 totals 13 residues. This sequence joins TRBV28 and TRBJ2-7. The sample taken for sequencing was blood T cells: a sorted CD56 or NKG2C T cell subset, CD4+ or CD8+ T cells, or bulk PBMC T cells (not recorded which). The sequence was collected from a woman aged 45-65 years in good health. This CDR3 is CASSSTHSYEQYF.